The source of this T cell receptor (beta chain) is a study of shared clonotypes between healthy human individuals. Regarding the study as a whole: Donors were few, which limited the genetic and exposure-history diversity represented.

Sequencing was performed with immunoSEQ multiplex PCR; in TCRdb, only in-frame clones are kept and a portion is missing. The sample holds 2.3 million or so clones, 80% to 95% seen once. CDR3 length equals 15 residues. Per germline, CDR1 LNHNV and CDR2 YYDKDF (reference sequence). Trimming shortened V by 2 bases and J by 2 bases, and 10 bases separated the two germline ends. As concerns this clone: Its antigen is as yet unknown.

This clonotype was obtained from a man younger than 30 in good health. Some clones in this sample may be carry-over from other donors' samples. The material sequenced was naive CD4+ T cells from PBMCs. Described subset: CD45RA+ positively selected. This chain connects TRBV15 to TRBJ1-5, with D perhaps TRBD1 (5 bases). The DNA of the CDR3 is TGTGCCACCAGCAGAACCTGGGGGGGCAATCAGCCCCAGCATTTT. Translation: CATSRTWGGNQPQHF.